The 15 T cell receptor beta chains below were found in one sample sequenced in a study of molecular identifiers for immune sequencing clone quantification. Each CDR3 protein gets one entry after TCRdb re-called the PCR reads with MiXCR. This sample has approximately 680,000 distinct CDR3 sequences, with about 25% found just once. Sequencing was done on a sample of naive CD8+ T cells from blood, with Jurkat cell RNA spiked in. Regarding subset: FACS-sorted CD8+CD4-CCR7+CD45RA+ naive T cells. Source of these receptors: a human donor in good health. Some libraries in this study had Jurkat cell RNA spiked in.

This clonotype was found a few times. The chain combines TRBV4-1 with TRBJ2-2; 12 bases align to TRBD1. CDR3 length: 19 residues. Losses at the gene ends were 6 bases for V and 4 bases for J; bases not matched to a gene: 15. The V gene's germline CDR1 is MGHRA and CDR2 YSYEKL. CDR3 sequence reads: CASRLRDRGLSGVTGELFF. CDR3 coding DNA: TGCGCCAGCAGACTAAGGGACAGGGGGCTTTCGGGGGTCACCGGGGAGCTGTTTTTT.

This clonotype was picked up many times. The chain uses TRBV4-2 and TRBJ2-3; D is unresolved. Germline values: CDR1 LGHNA, CDR2 YNFKEQ. V lost 0 bases and J lost 6, with 16 bases in between. This CDR3 region has 16 residues. CDR3 loop: CASSQDANTVEDTQYF. The CDR3 DNA reads TGTGCCAGCAGCCAAGACGCCAATACCGTTGAGGATACGCAGTATTTT.

With respect to this clonotype: A much bigger clone sits one base away, suggesting this may be a read error. The gene calls are TRBV20-1 and TRBJ1-2; D is unresolved. Germline V CDR1 and CDR2: DFQATT, SNEGSKA (reference sequence). CDR3 size: 12 residues. CDR3 in DNA: TGCAGTGCTAGAGTCGAGGACTATGGCGACACCTTC. Its translation is CSARVEDYGDTF.

For this clonotype: Just one base apart from a much larger clone, this may be a read error. The chain combines TRBV7-9 with TRBJ2-5, with TRBD2 identical over 11 bases. Germline V gene lookup returns CDR1 SEHNR and CDR2 FQNEAQ (reference sequence). The CDR3 spans 16 residues. The CDR3 DNA sequence: TGTGCCAGCAGCCGCCGGACTAGCGGGCACCAAGGGACCCAGTACTTC. Protein: CASSRRTSGHQGTQYF.

This rearrangement joins TRBV30 to TRBJ1-1; D remains ambiguous. CDR3 length: 13 amino acids. Germline assignment: CDR1 GTSNPN and CDR2 SVGIG (reference sequence). Between the trimmed V and J ends, which lost 3 bases and 0 bases, there was a span of 8 bases. CDR3 coding DNA: TGTGCCTGGAGGGATAGGCTGAACACTGAAGCTTTCTTT. It is translated as CAWRDRLNTEAFF.

This clonotype was seen many times. The chain has TRBV6-6 and TRBJ2-7; tentatively, D is TRBD2 (5 bases). Deletions cut 4 bases from V and 5 bases from J, with 9 bases between. CDR3 length equals 12 residues. From germline, CDR1 is MNHNY and CDR2 SVGAGI (reference sequence). In DNA form, the CDR3 reads TGTGCCAGCAGTTTCGGGGTCCACGAGCAGTACTTC. As protein: CASSFGVHEQYF.

The sample holds a few counts of this clonotype. One junction end does not reproduce the germline sequence, and a read error may be involved. This rearrangement joins TRBV9 to TRBJ1-1, with D perhaps matching TRBD1 (6 bases). Looked up from germline, CDR1 is SGDLS and CDR2 is YYNGEE. CDR3 size: 16 residues. The CDR3 protein is CASSRDMGGQNAEAFF. The CDR3 DNA reads TGTGCCAGCAGCCGGGACATGGGAGGCCAGAACGCTGAAGCTTTCTTT.

As regards this clonotype: One end of the junction does not line up with germline, which may come from a read error. The rearrangement joins TRBV30 to TRBJ2-7; 8 bases align to TRBD1. This CDR3 is 14 amino acids long. Germline CDR1 GTSNPN, CDR2 SVGIG (reference sequence). Here the CDR3 DNA reads TGTGTCTGGAGTACCCGGACAGGGAGGCACGAGCAGTACTTC. It codes for CVWSTRTGRHEQYF.

This chain connects TRBV28 to TRBJ2-1; 15 bases map to TRBD2. The ends lost 4 bases at V and 9 bases at J; junction bases unmatched: 13. The CDR3 extends over 18 amino acids. Germline CDR1 MDHEN, CDR2 SYDVKM. The CDR3 protein is CASSSPTAGLAGGGEQFF. DNA of the CDR3: TGTGCCAGCAGTTCCCCCACCGCGGGACTAGCGGGAGGAGGTGAGCAGTTCTTC.

This clonotype was seen a handful of times. This rearrangement joins TRBV4-3 to TRBJ1-2; 7 positions match TRBD1. The CDR3 length is 14 residues. Germline lookup yields CDR1 LGHNA and CDR2 YSLEER. J gave up 4 bases and V 3 bases, and 5 bases lay outside the gene matches. Here the CDR3 DNA reads TGCGCCAGCAGCCAGTCGAGGACAGGCTATGGCTACACCTTC. The encoded protein is CASSQSRTGYGYTF.

This clonotype was seen a few times. CDR3 sequence: CASSQDRAAAYEQYF. The CDR3 DNA sequence: TGCGCCAGCAGCCAAGATCGAGCGGCCGCCTACGAGCAGTACTTC. The chain combines TRBV4-3 with TRBJ2-7, with D perhaps TRBD2 (5 bases). The CDR3 totals 15 residues. Germline CDR1 is LGHNA and CDR2 is YSLEER. V shed 0 bases and J shed 2 bases, with 11 bases lying between them.

Only a few counts were recorded for this clonotype. The J gene is TRBJ2-7, the V gene TRBV2, with 8 bases aligning to TRBD1. Per germline, CDR1 SNHLY and CDR2 FYNNEI. With 6 bases clipped from V and 2 bases from J, the junction kept 9 bases outside the gene matches. This CDR3 comprises 15 residues. In nucleotides, the CDR3 is TGTGCCAGCAGACCAACAGGGGGGTCGGCCTACGAGCAGTACTTC. Translating gives CASRPTGGSAYEQYF.

This clonotype was recorded only once. It is likely a read error, because the conserved phenylalanine at the end of the CDR3 is missing. The chain links TRBV9 to TRBJ2-7; D could derive from TRBD1 or TRBD2 (5 bases each). The CDR3 extends over 14 amino acids. Germline CDR1 SGDLS, CDR2 YYNGEE. V lost 3 bases, J lost 2 bases, and 12 bases lay in between. The CDR3 region is CASSEGTATYEQYC. As DNA, the CDR3 is TGTGCCAGCAGCGAGGGGACCGCCACCTACGAGCAGTACTGC.

The chain links TRBV29-1 to TRBJ2-7; D remains ambiguous. Trimming cost V 5 bases and J 2 bases, with 13 bases left between them. In germline, CDR1 is SQVTM, CDR2 ANQGSEA. The CDR3 has 13 amino acids. The CDR3 region has the DNA TGCAGCGTTTCTTTGGCAGGCCCCTACGAGCAGTACTTC. Translating it yields CSVSLAGPYEQYF.

About this clonotype itself: One end of the junction is discordant with germline, which a read error may explain. This chain uses TRBV6-2 or TRBV6-3 with TRBJ2-7; the D is unclear. CDR1 and CDR2 from the germline V gene are MNHEY and SVGEGT. CDR3 length equals 13 residues. The CDR3 loop is CAGSLGPSYEQYF. CDR3 nucleotide sequence: TGTGCCGGCAGTCTCGGGCCCTCCTACGAGCAGTACTTC.